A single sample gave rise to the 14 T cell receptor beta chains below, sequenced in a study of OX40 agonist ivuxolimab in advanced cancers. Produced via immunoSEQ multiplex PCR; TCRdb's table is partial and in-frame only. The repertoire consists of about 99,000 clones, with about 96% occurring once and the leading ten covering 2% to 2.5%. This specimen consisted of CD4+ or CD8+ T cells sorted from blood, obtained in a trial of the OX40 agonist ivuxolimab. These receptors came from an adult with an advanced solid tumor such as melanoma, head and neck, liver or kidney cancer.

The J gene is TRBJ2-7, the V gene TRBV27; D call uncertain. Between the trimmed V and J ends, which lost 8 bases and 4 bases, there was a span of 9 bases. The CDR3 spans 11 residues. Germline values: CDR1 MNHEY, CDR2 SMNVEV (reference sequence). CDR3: CASHNLYEQYF. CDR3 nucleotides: TGTGCCAGCCATAACTTGTACGAGCAGTACTTC.

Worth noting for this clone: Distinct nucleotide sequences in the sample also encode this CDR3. This CDR3 is CASSLTVNYGYTF. CDR3 in DNA: TGTGCCAGCAGTTTAACGGTTAACTATGGCTACACCTTC. The rearrangement joins TRBV27 to TRBJ1-2; D gene unclear. V lost 2 bases to trimming and J lost 1 base, with 5 bases between them. Germline assignment: CDR1 MNHEY and CDR2 SMNVEV (reference sequence). CDR3 length: 13 residues.

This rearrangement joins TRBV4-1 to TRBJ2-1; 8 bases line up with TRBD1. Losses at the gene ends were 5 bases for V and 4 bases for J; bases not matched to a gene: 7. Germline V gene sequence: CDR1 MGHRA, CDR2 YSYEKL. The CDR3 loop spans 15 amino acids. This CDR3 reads CASSGPGQVYNEQFF. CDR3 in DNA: TGCGCCAGCAGCGGTCCGGGACAGGTGTACAATGAGCAGTTCTTC.

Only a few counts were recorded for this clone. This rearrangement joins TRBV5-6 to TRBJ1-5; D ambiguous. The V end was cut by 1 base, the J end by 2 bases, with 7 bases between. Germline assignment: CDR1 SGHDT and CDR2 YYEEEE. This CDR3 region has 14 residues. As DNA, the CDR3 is TGTGCCAGCAGCTTGTACCGCGGCAATCAGCCCCAGCATTTT. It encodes CASSLYRGNQPQHF.

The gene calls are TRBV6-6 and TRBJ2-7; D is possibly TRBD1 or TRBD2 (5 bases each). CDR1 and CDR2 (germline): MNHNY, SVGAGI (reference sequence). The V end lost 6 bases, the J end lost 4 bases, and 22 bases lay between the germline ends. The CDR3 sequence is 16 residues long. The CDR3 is CASSRTGDQLTYEQYF. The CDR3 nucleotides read TGTGCCAGCAGCCGAACTGGGGACCAGCTAACATACGAGCAGTACTTC.

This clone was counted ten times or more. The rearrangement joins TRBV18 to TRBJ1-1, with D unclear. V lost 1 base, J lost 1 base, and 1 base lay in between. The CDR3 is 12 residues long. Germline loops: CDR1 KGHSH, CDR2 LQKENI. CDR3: CASSPQNTEAFF. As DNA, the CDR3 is TGTGCCAGCTCACCACAGAACACTGAAGCTTTCTTT.

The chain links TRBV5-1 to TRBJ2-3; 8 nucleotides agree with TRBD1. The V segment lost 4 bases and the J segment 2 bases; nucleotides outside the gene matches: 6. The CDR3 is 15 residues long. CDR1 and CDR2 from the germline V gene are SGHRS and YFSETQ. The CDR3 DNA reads TGCGCCAGCAGCCCCTGGGACAGGACCACAGATACGCAGTATTTT. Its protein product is CASSPWDRTTDTQYF.

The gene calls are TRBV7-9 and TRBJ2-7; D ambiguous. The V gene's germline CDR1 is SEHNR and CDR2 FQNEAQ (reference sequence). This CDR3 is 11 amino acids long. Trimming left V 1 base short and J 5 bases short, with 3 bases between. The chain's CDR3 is CASSLVNEQYF. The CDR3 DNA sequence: TGTGCCAGCAGCTTAGTTAACGAGCAGTACTTC.

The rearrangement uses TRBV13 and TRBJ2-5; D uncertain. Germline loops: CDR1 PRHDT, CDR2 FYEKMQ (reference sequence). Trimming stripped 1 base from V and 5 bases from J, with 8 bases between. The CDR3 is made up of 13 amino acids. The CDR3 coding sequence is TGTGCCAGCAGCTTAGAGGGTAGGGAGACCCAGTACTTC. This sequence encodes CASSLEGRETQYF.

CDR3 residues: CASSQVPGGELFF. In nucleotides, the CDR3 is TGCGCCAGCAGCCAAGTCCCGGGCGGGGAGCTGTTTTTT. The V call is TRBV4-3, the J call TRBJ2-2; D call uncertain. The CDR3 spans 13 residues. The ends were cut back, 1 base at V and 7 bases at J, with 7 bases in the middle. Germline CDR1 reads LGHNA; CDR2 reads YSLEER.

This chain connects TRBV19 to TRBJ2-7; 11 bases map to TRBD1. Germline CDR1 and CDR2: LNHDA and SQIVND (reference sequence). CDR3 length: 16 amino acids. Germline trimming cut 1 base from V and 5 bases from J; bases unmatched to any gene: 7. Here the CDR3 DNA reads TGTGCCAGTAGTATAGTGGGGACAGGGGGGAACCACGAGCAGTACTTC. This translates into CASSIVGTGGNHEQYF.

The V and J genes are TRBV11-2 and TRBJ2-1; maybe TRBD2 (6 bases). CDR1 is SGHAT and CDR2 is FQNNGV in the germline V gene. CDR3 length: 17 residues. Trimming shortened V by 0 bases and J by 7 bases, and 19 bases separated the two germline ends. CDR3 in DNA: TGTGCCAGCAGCTTAGATACCGGGACCCCCGGAGGGAATGAGCAGTTCTTC. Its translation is CASSLDTGTPGGNEQFF.

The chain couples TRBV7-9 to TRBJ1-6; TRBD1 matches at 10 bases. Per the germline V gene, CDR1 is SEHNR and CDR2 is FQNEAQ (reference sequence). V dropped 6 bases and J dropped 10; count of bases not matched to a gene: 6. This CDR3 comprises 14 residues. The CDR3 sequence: CASRRGDRGSPLHF. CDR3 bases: TGTGCCAGCAGGAGAGGGGACAGGGGCTCACCCCTCCACTTT.

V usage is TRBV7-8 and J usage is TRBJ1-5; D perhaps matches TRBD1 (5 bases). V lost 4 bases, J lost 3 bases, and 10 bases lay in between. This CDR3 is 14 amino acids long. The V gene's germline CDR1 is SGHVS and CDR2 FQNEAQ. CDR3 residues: CASSSGGANQPQHF. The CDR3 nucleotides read TGTGCCAGCAGCTCTGGGGGTGCCAATCAGCCCCAGCATTTT.